The next 10 T cell receptor beta chains were all read from a single sample in a study of regulatory T cells in long-lasting Graves disease. Time point in this sample: newly diagnosed GD, antithyroid drugs for less than 3 months. PBMCs were the source of the RNA used for TCR sequencing. Through Arm-PCR of CDR3 regions and iRepertoire HTBI primers, TCR beta libraries were built. Via MiXCR, TCRdb re-called the multiplex PCR reads, giving one row per CDR3 protein. The profile shows hundreds of thousands of distinct CDR3 sequences, around an eighth of them singletons. This sample was also put to use in a study of T cells in Graves' hyperthyroidism and ophthalmopathy.

Sequenced material: peripheral blood mononuclear cells (PBMCs), taken at new diagnosis, from a patient treated with antithyroid drugs. Receptors were obtained from a man aged 25-45 years with Graves disease.

The chain joins TRBV20-1 to TRBJ2-4; the match to TRBD2 covers 9 bases. J gave up 6 bases and V 6 bases, and 6 bases lay outside the gene matches. CDR1 DFQATT and CDR2 SNEGSKA come from the germline V gene (reference sequence). This CDR3 region has 13 residues. CDR3 sequence reads: CSALAGSRNIQYF. CDR3 DNA sequence: TGCAGTGCCCTAGCGGGATCCAGAAACATTCAGTACTTC.

Ten or more counts support this clonotype. The chain employs TRBV7-2 and TRBJ1-1, with a possible D match to TRBD1 (5 bases). CDR1 and CDR2 from the germline V gene are SGHTA and FQGNSA. V was pared by 6 bases and J by 1 base, with 9 bases between. The CDR3 runs to 13 residues. CDR3 bases: TGTGCCAGCAGATTGGGGGAGAACACTGAAGCTTTCTTT. Its translation: CASRLGENTEAFF.

This clonotype was counted between two and nine times. This chain links TRBV2 with TRBJ2-5; 7 positions match TRBD1. There are 13 residues in the CDR3. Germline values: CDR1 SNHLY, CDR2 FYNNEI. With V trimmed by 5 bases and J by 3 bases, 3 bases remained unmatched. The CDR3 region has the DNA TGTGCCAGCAGTCAGACAGGGAAAGAGACCCAGTACTTC. Translating it yields CASSQTGKETQYF.

Comment on this clonotype: One base away lies a much larger clone, so this may be a sequencing read error. The chain has TRBV2 and TRBJ2-5; 7 bases agree with TRBD2. CDR1 is SNHLY and CDR2 is FYNNEI in the germline V gene. The CDR3 consists of 17 residues. V lost 6 bases, J lost 7 bases, and 20 bases stayed unmatched. The CDR3 coding sequence is TGTGCCAGCAGCCAAGGGCGGGACCCTTGGGGGGGGAGGACCCAGTACTTC. This translates into CASSQGRDPWGGRTQYF.

This clonotype was counted many times. The chain has TRBV7-2 and TRBJ2-3; 9 nucleotides agree with TRBD2. This CDR3 contains 16 residues. Germline lookup yields CDR1 SGHTA and CDR2 FQGNSA. Unmatched junction bases numbered 10, after V lost 5 bases and J lost 4 bases. The CDR3 nucleotides read TGTGCCAGCAGCCCACCGGGACTAGCAAGAGCAGATACGCAGTATTTT. It is translated as CASSPPGLARADTQYF.

This clonotype was counted ten times or more. The chain carries TRBV5-1 and TRBJ2-1; 7 nucleotides match TRBD1. The CDR3 contains 16 residues. CDR1 is SGHRS, CDR2 YFSETQ, per germline. Trimming cost V 4 bases and J 0 bases; bases outside gene matches: 7. Written as DNA, the CDR3 is TGCGCCAGCAGCCGTGGGACAGTCTACTCCTACAATGAGCAGTTCTTC. Translating gives CASSRGTVYSYNEQFF.

The CDR3 protein is CASSFTSEIYEQYF. CDR3 in DNA: TGTGCCAGCAGCTTCACTAGCGAGATCTACGAGCAGTACTTC. This chain links TRBV7-2 with TRBJ2-7, with 7 positions matching TRBD2. The CDR3 is made up of 14 amino acids. Germline assignment: CDR1 SGHTA and CDR2 FQGNSA. With V trimmed by 3 bases and J by 3 bases, 5 bases remained unmatched.

The chain has TRBV19 and TRBJ2-1; 14 nucleotides match TRBD2. Germline values: CDR1 LNHDA, CDR2 SQIVND (reference sequence). The CDR3 sequence is 15 residues long. V was pared by 4 bases and J by 7 bases, with 3 bases of the junction left unmatched. The CDR3 here is CASSRLAGGGNEQFF. The CDR3 DNA reads TGTGCCAGTAGTAGACTAGCGGGAGGGGGGAATGAGCAGTTCTTC.

This clonotype was recorded many times. The junction does not match germline at one end; this may be a read error. This sequence joins TRBV5-1 and TRBJ2-7; 7 bases are a match to TRBD2. The CDR3 is made up of 16 amino acids. From germline, CDR1 is SGHRS and CDR2 YFSETQ. The CDR3 here is CASSFSPGGSGYEQYF. In DNA, the CDR3 is TGTGCCAGCAGCTTCAGCCCTGGCGGGAGCGGGTACGAGCAGTACTTC.

At least ten counts were recorded for this clonotype. V and J are TRBV29-1 and TRBJ1-1; D not resolved. The germline V gene encodes CDR1 SQVTM and CDR2 ANQGSEA. Trimming removed 4 bases from V and 1 base from J, with 7 bases in between. The CDR3 length is 12 residues. The CDR3 bases are TGCAGCGTTGTGGCCTGGAACACTGAAGCTTTCTTT. Translating gives CSVVAWNTEAFF. Filled out from reference TRBV29-1 and TRBJ1-1, the complete variable domain reads SAVISQKPSRDICQRGTSLTIQCQVDSQVTMMFWYRQQPGQSLTLIATANQGSEATYESGFVIDKFPISRPNLTFSTLTVSNMSPEDSSIYLCSVVAWNTEAFFGQGTRLTVV.